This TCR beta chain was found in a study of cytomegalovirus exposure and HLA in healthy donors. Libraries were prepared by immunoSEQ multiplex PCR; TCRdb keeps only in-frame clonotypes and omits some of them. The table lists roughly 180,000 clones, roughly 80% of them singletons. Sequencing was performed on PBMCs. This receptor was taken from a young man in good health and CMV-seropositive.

The chain's CDR3 is CASSSGFGPGSEGSGNTIYF. In DNA, the CDR3 is TGTGCCAGCAGTTCCGGGTTCGGCCCAGGCTCTGAGGGCTCTGGAAACACCATATATTTT. V gene TRBV28 combines with J gene TRBJ1-3, with D unresolved. V was cut by 4 bases and J by 0 bases, with 25 bases left in between. Germline V gives CDR1 MDHEN, CDR2 SYDVKM. The CDR3 totals 20 residues.